The 7 T cell receptor beta chains below come from one sample, sequenced in a study of CD8 T cells in Susac syndrome. With random hexamers, 0.5 to 1 ug RNA was reverse transcribed. Using its own MiXCR run on the immunoSEQ multiplex PCR reads, TCRdb lists one record per CDR3 protein. The sample has roughly 160,000 distinct CDR3 sequences, around 96% seen once; the top ten hold 0.13% to 0.15%. The sequencing sample was made of CD4+ T cells from PBMCs. Source of these receptors: a human donor in good health.

This clonotype was seen only once. V gene TRBV7-9 combines with J gene TRBJ1-6; D gene uncertain. Trimming took 10 bases from V and 13 from J, leaving 14 bases between them. Germline V CDR1 and CDR2: SEHNR, FQNEAQ (reference sequence). This CDR3 comprises 11 residues. The CDR3 DNA sequence: TGTGCCACCCCGGCGTTAGGCCCCCTCCACTTT. This codes for CATPALGPLHF.

The sample holds one count of this clonotype. The rearrangement joins TRBV20-1 to TRBJ2-7; 8 bases are a match to TRBD1. The CDR3 has 14 residues. The V gene's germline CDR1 is DFQATT and CDR2 SNEGSKA (reference sequence). V trimming: 6 bases; J trimming: 1 base; junction bases outside the gene matches: 8. Here the CDR3 DNA reads TGCAGTGCAGAGGGACAGGCAGCTTCCTACGAGCAGTACTTC. Protein sequence: CSAEGQAASYEQYF.

This chain links TRBV12-3 or TRBV12-4 with TRBJ2-1; D call uncertain. The CDR3 totals 10 residues. Trimming took 3 bases from V and 10 from J, leaving 4 bases between them. The CDR3 here is CASSFREQFF. In DNA form, the CDR3 reads TGTGCCAGCAGTTTCCGGGAGCAGTTCTTC.

This rearrangement joins TRBV6-6 to TRBJ2-1; the match to TRBD1 covers 7 bases. Germline V gene data show CDR1 as MNHNY and CDR2 as SVGAGI (reference sequence). The CDR3 has 15 amino acids. V shed 4 bases and J 2 bases; nucleotides not matched to a gene: 5. The CDR3 sequence: CASSSPGQTYNEQFF. Written as DNA, the CDR3 is TGTGCCAGCAGTTCTCCGGGACAGACCTACAATGAGCAGTTCTTC.

The rearrangement uses TRBV28 and TRBJ2-1, with 8 nucleotides matching TRBD2. Germline CDR1 is MDHEN and CDR2 is SYDVKM. V lost 8 bases, J lost 9 bases, and 18 bases stayed unmatched. The CDR3 consists of 16 residues. CDR3 loop: CASRGRGWGLGSEQFF. CDR3 in DNA: TGTGCCAGCCGGGGCAGGGGCTGGGGACTAGGAAGTGAGCAGTTCTTC.

V and J are TRBV28 and TRBJ1-5; D remains ambiguous. From germline, CDR1 is MDHEN and CDR2 SYDVKM. V shed 4 bases and J shed 3 bases, with 7 bases lying between them. This CDR3 has 13 amino acids. The CDR3 protein is CASSSGINQPQHF. The CDR3 DNA follows: TGTGCCAGCAGTTCCGGAATCAATCAGCCCCAGCATTTT.

The V call is TRBV11-1, the J call TRBJ2-5; no reliable D call. Germline V gives CDR1 SGHAT, CDR2 FQDESV (reference sequence). The CDR3 is 14 amino acids. V was clipped by 5 bases and J by 7 bases, with 17 bases between them. The CDR3 loop reads CASSPPGTRWTQYF. DNA of the CDR3: TGTGCCAGCAGCCCGCCCGGAACCCGGTGGACCCAGTACTTC.